The clone carrying this T cell receptor beta chain was seen ten or more times. The antigen is unknown. These data belong to a study of post-analysis software for immune sequencing data. General study results and limits: Normalized Chao1 diversity in multiple sclerosis patients fell significantly below that of controls.

The library was made from cDNA and included unique molecular identifiers. Each sample of roughly 0.9 to 10 million input T cells yielded 500,000 or so cDNA molecules, so each molecule approximated one T cell. TCRdb used MiXCR to reprocess the PCR reads, holding one entry per CDR3 protein. The sample has some 500,000 distinct CDR3 sequences, 45% seen once; the top ten hold around 10%. The TCR originated in a girl aged 10-17 years with multiple sclerosis. Sequencing used blood.

The DNA for the CDR3 is TGCAGTGCTAGGGGGCACGGCACCCACCCTTATGGCTACACCTTC. As protein: CSARGHGTHPYGYTF. The chain recombines TRBV20-1 with TRBJ1-2, with D possibly matching TRBD1 (5 bases). The CDR3 length is 15 residues. V dropped 3 bases and J dropped 5 bases, with 19 bases sitting between them. Germline lookup yields CDR1 DFQATT and CDR2 SNEGSKA (reference sequence).